The 30 T cell receptor beta chains presented below share a single source sample, sequenced in a study of cytomegalovirus exposure and HLA in healthy donors. The assay was immunoSEQ multiplex PCR, and TCRdb's table has in-frame clones only and misses some. Here the sample spans some 60,000 clones, about 96% being singletons. The source material was PBMCs. The receptors were sampled from a man aged 18 to 30 in good health and CMV-seronegative.

The V gene is TRBV4-1, the J gene TRBJ2-1, with 11 bases identical to TRBD2. Germline trimming cut 2 bases from V and 4 bases from J; bases unmatched to any gene: 7. Looked up from germline, CDR1 is MGHRA and CDR2 is YSYEKL. The CDR3 consists of 17 residues. CDR3 sequence: CASSQLSGTSGYNEQFF. CDR3 DNA: TGCGCCAGCAGCCAACTCTCCGGGACTAGCGGTTACAATGAGCAGTTCTTC.

The J gene is TRBJ2-5, the V gene TRBV28; a possible D gene is TRBD1 (6 bases). With 5 bases removed from V and 5 bases from J, the gap between germline ends came to 12 bases. CDR3 size: 13 residues. Germline CDR1 is MDHEN and CDR2 is SYDVKM. In DNA form, the CDR3 reads TGTGCCAGCAGTCCAGGGGACCGGGAGACCCAGTACTTC. Translated, it gives CASSPGDRETQYF.

The chain is built from TRBV2 and TRBJ1-1; D is unresolved. Trimming took off 1 base at V and 7 bases at J, with 10 bases between the two ends. Germline CDR1 and CDR2: SNHLY and FYNNEI. This CDR3 is 13 amino acids long. The CDR3 region has the DNA TGTGCCAGCAGTGAAGACGGGTTTCGTGAAGCTTTCTTT. Amino acid sequence: CASSEDGFREAFF.

This sequence joins TRBV28 and TRBJ1-5; 9 bases are shared with TRBD1. V gave up 7 bases and J gave up 4 bases; unmatched junction bases: 5. CDR3 length: 14 residues. Germline V CDR1 and CDR2: MDHEN, SYDVKM. CDR3 sequence (DNA): TGTGCCAGCACCTCCGGGACAGGGAATCAGCCCCAGCATTTT. Translated, it gives CASTSGTGNQPQHF.

This clone was seen only once. The chain joins TRBV27 to TRBJ1-1; 8 bases align to TRBD1. The CDR3 has 15 residues. Germline trimming cut 0 bases from V and 2 bases from J; bases unmatched to any gene: 2. CDR1 MNHEY and CDR2 SMNVEV come from the germline V gene (reference sequence). The CDR3 DNA is TGTGCCAGCAGTTTATCAGGGACAGGAAACACTGAAGCTTTCTTT. This translates into CASSLSGTGNTEAFF.

V usage is TRBV29-1 and J usage is TRBJ2-4, with 9 bases matching TRBD2. Trimming at V came to 4 bases and at J to 9 bases, leaving 10 bases not matched to a gene. The CDR3 loop spans 14 amino acids. Germline CDR1 SQVTM, CDR2 ANQGSEA. CDR3 DNA: TGCAGCGTTGGGGAGCCAGCGGGAGGCGGCATTCAGTACTTC. Encoded protein: CSVGEPAGGGIQYF.

This rearrangement joins TRBV27 to TRBJ2-1; 15 bases map to TRBD2. The V and J ends lost 6 bases and 0 bases, in that order; junction bases with no gene match: 6. The CDR3 loop spans 18 amino acids. CDR1 is MNHEY and CDR2 is SMNVEV in the germline V gene (reference sequence). The CDR3 loop is CASRIGLAGGSSYNEQFF. The CDR3, as DNA: TGTGCCAGCAGGATCGGACTAGCGGGAGGGAGCTCCTACAATGAGCAGTTCTTC.

The chain joins TRBV19 to TRBJ1-5; D not resolved. The CDR3 loop spans 14 amino acids. Germline CDR1 LNHDA, CDR2 SQIVND (reference sequence). Between the trimmed V and J ends, which lost 5 bases and 6 bases, there was a span of 14 bases. CDR3 in amino acids: CASSPGRVVQPQHF. Here the CDR3 DNA reads TGTGCCAGTAGTCCTGGGAGGGTGGTTCAGCCCCAGCATTTT.

The chain links TRBV6-1 to TRBJ2-7; 8 nucleotides agree with TRBD1. Germline lookup yields CDR1 MNHNS and CDR2 SASEGT. CDR3 size: 16 residues. The J segment lost 2 bases and the V segment lost 6 bases, leaving 12 bases of the junction unmatched. CDR3 DNA sequence: TGTGCCAGCAGGGAAATGGTGGACAGGGTAGCCTACGAGCAGTACTTC. It specifies CASREMVDRVAYEQYF.

This clone is a singleton in its sample. The genes are TRBV11-2 and TRBJ2-3, with TRBD1 as a possible D gene (5 bases). V shed 5 bases and J shed 6 bases, with 9 bases lying between them. This CDR3 has 12 residues. Germline lookup yields CDR1 SGHAT and CDR2 FQNNGV. The CDR3 DNA is TGTGCCAGCAGCCGGACAAGGGATACGCAGTATTTT. It specifies CASSRTRDTQYF. The complete variable domain, with remaining parts taken from reference TRBV11-2 and TRBJ2-3, reads EAGVAQSPRYKIIEKRQSVAFWCNPISGHATLYWYQQILGQGPKLLIQFQNNGVVDDSQLPKDRFSAERLKGVDSTLKIQPAKLEDSAVYLCASSRTRDTQYFGPGTRLTVL.

The chain has TRBV5-1 and TRBJ2-5, with a possible D match to TRBD2 (7 bases). V was pared by 2 bases and J by 3 bases, with 17 bases between. CDR3 length: 16 residues. The germline CDR1 and CDR2 sequences are SGHRS and YFSETQ. Here the CDR3 reads CASSFRGGGLKETQYF. In DNA, the CDR3 is TGCGCCAGCAGCTTTCGTGGCGGGGGCCTTAAAGAGACCCAGTACTTC.

The chain employs TRBV19 and TRBJ1-1; 10 nucleotides agree with TRBD1. CDR3 length: 14 residues. Germline CDR1 is LNHDA and CDR2 is SQIVND (reference sequence). Unmatched junction bases numbered 6, after V lost 6 bases and J lost 5 bases. CDR3 amino acids: CASSSGTGVTEAFF. DNA of the CDR3: TGTGCCAGTAGCTCCGGGACAGGGGTTACTGAAGCTTTCTTT.

This sequence joins TRBV5-6 and TRBJ2-7; D might be TRBD2 (6 bases). The CDR3 has 14 residues. Germline assignment: CDR1 SGHDT and CDR2 YYEEEE. Trimming removed 2 bases at V and 2 bases at J, with 11 bases between. The CDR3 DNA is TGTGCCAGCAGCTTTTTCAGCGGGCCCTACGAGCAGTACTTC. Protein: CASSFFSGPYEQYF.

This chain joins TRBV30 and TRBJ2-7; D is unclear. CDR1 and CDR2 (germline): GTSNPN, SVGIG (reference sequence). This CDR3 comprises 12 residues. CDR3 in amino acids: CGLTHGSYEQYF. The CDR3 nucleotides read TGTGGCCTTACACATGGCTCCTACGAGCAGTACTTC. The full variable domain, with the rest looked up from reference TRBV30 and TRBJ2-7, is SQTIHQWPATLVQPVGSPLSLECTVEGTSNPNLYWYRQAAGRGLQLLFYSVGIGQISSEVPQNLSASRPQDRQFILSSKKLLLSDSGFYLCGLTHGSYEQYFGPGTRLTVT.

The CDR3 coding sequence is TGTGCCAGCGGGAAAGCGGGAGTCGGGGAGCTGTTTTTT. It encodes CASGKAGVGELFF. The chain has TRBV6-5 and TRBJ2-2; TRBD2 matches at 8 bases. Germline V lookup: CDR1 MNHEY, CDR2 SVGAGI. The CDR3 is 13 residues long. The J segment lost 7 bases and the V segment lost 8 bases, leaving 6 bases of the junction unmatched.

V is TRBV6-5 and J is TRBJ2-1, with D perhaps TRBD2 (5 bases). The CDR3 has 14 residues. CDR1 and CDR2 (germline): MNHEY, SVGAGI. V was shortened by 2 bases and J by 7 bases, with 12 bases between the two germline ends. The CDR3 protein is CASSYEGHRNEQFF. CDR3 in DNA: TGTGCCAGCAGTTACGAGGGTCACAGAAATGAGCAGTTCTTC.

This clone was observed a single time. This chain connects TRBV5-1 to TRBJ2-7; 8 nucleotides match TRBD1. Unmatched junction bases numbered 6, after V lost 4 bases and J lost 3 bases. The CDR3 contains 14 residues. Germline V gene sequence: CDR1 SGHRS, CDR2 YFSETQ. Here the CDR3 DNA reads TGCGCCAGCAGCACCGGACAGGGCCACTACGAGCAGTACTTC. As protein: CASSTGQGHYEQYF.

This rearrangement joins TRBV28 to TRBJ1-1, with D uncertain. Germline CDR1 MDHEN, CDR2 SYDVKM. CDR3 length: 14 amino acids. Trimming pared 6 bases from V and 4 bases from J, leaving 15 bases between. The CDR3 bases are TGTGCCAGCAGGGCTAGCAGTCCCCGCACTGAAGCTTTCTTT. Amino acid sequence: CASRASSPRTEAFF. Full variable domain (remainder filled in from reference TRBV28 and TRBJ1-1): DVKVTQSSRYLVKRTGEKVFLECVQDMDHENMFWYRQDPGLGLRLIYFSYDVKMKEKGDIPEGYSVSREKKERFSLILESASTNQTSMYLCASRASSPRTEAFFGQGTRLTVV.

The chain links TRBV11-3 to TRBJ2-1, with D perhaps matching TRBD2 (6 bases). The germline V and J ends were trimmed by 4 bases and 5 bases, with 18 bases remaining between them. The CDR3 totals 16 residues. The V gene's germline CDR1 is SGHNT and CDR2 YENEEA. This chain's CDR3 is CASSSITGSGDNEQFF. CDR3 nucleotide sequence: TGTGCCAGCAGCTCCATCACCGGGAGTGGAGACAATGAGCAGTTCTTC.

The chain combines TRBV5-1 with TRBJ2-3; D gene uncertain. The germline V gene encodes CDR1 SGHRS and CDR2 YFSETQ. The CDR3 consists of 14 residues. With 0 bases removed from V and 2 bases from J, the gap between germline ends came to 7 bases. CDR3 residues: CASSLEQSTDTQYF. The CDR3 DNA sequence: TGCGCCAGCAGCTTGGAACAGTCCACAGATACGCAGTATTTT.

The CDR3 DNA reads TGTGCCAGCAGTGACCGCCTTCCGAGCTCCTACAATGAGCAGTTCTTC. Protein sequence: CASSDRLPSSYNEQFF. The chain combines TRBV6-4 with TRBJ2-1; D not resolved. This CDR3 contains 16 residues. Germline CDR1 MRHNA, CDR2 SNTAGT. V lost 2 bases and J 0 bases, leaving 11 bases between the germline ends.

The chain couples TRBV7-9 to TRBJ1-3; perhaps TRBD1 as D (5 bases). Trimming pared 3 bases from V and 4 bases from J, leaving 19 bases between. The CDR3 covers 17 residues. In germline, CDR1 is SEHNR, CDR2 FQNEAQ (reference sequence). The DNA of the CDR3 is TGTGCCAGCAGCTTTCCGGCAACCAGGGCCGGAGGAAACACCATATATTTT. Translation gives CASSFPATRAGGNTIYF.

The CDR3 region has the DNA TGTGCCAGCAGCGTAGAGGGAGCTGCGAATGAGCAGTTCTTC. Translation gives CASSVEGAANEQFF. V usage is TRBV9 and J usage is TRBJ2-1, with D perhaps matching TRBD2 (5 bases). CDR1 SGDLS and CDR2 YYNGEE come from the germline V gene. The V gene lost 0 bases and the J gene lost 7 bases, with 11 bases spanning the gap. The CDR3 is 14 amino acids.

The chain recombines TRBV4-1 with TRBJ2-7, with a tentative D call TRBD1 (6 bases). Germline V gene data show CDR1 as MGHRA and CDR2 as YSYEKL. This CDR3 region has 16 residues. V lost 0 bases and J lost 5, with 17 bases in between. The CDR3 coding sequence is TGCGCCAGCAGCCAAGATCGCGGCAGGGGAATGAACGAGCAGTACTTC. Residues: CASSQDRGRGMNEQYF.

The gene calls are TRBV28 and TRBJ2-7, with TRBD1 matching over 7 bases. From germline, CDR1 is MDHEN and CDR2 SYDVKM. Losses at the gene ends were 10 bases for V and 0 bases for J; bases not matched to a gene: 12. The CDR3 runs to 15 residues. The CDR3 coding sequence is TGTGCCACTTCGACCGTGGCAGGGGGCTCCTACGAGCAGTACTTC. Its translation: CATSTVAGGSYEQYF.

This sequence joins TRBV28 and TRBJ1-1; D not resolved. V was shortened by 3 bases and J by 1 base, with 9 bases between the two germline ends. Germline V lookup: CDR1 MDHEN, CDR2 SYDVKM. The length of the CDR3 is 14 residues. The CDR3 DNA reads as TGTGCCAGCAGTTTTGGGCACGCGAACACTGAAGCTTTCTTT. Amino acids: CASSFGHANTEAFF.

The rearrangement joins TRBV7-9 to TRBJ2-1; D not resolved. The CDR3 is made up of 11 amino acids. Germline V lookup: CDR1 SEHNR, CDR2 FQNEAQ (reference sequence). The V gene lost 5 bases and the J gene lost 4 bases, with 3 bases spanning the gap. The CDR3 reads CASSTYNEQFF. The CDR3 bases are TGTGCCAGCAGCACATACAATGAGCAGTTCTTC.

Comment on this clone: One end of the junction varies from germline; a read error may be responsible. The chain combines TRBV6-1 with TRBJ1-4; D is ambiguous. This CDR3 contains 9 residues. CDR1 is MNHNS and CDR2 is SASEGT in the germline V gene. The CDR3 nucleotides read TGTGCCACCCGACGTGGGGAGATTTTT. Its protein product is CATRRGEIF.

The rearrangement joins TRBV5-1 to TRBJ2-1; 9 nucleotides agree with TRBD1. Germline V lookup: CDR1 SGHRS, CDR2 YFSETQ. This CDR3 has 13 residues. The ends lost 7 bases at V and 9 bases at J; junction bases unmatched: 8. This chain's CDR3 is CASLLDRGGEQFF. DNA of the CDR3: TGCGCCAGCTTACTGGACAGGGGCGGTGAGCAGTTCTTC.

The gene calls are TRBV18 and TRBJ1-5; D may be TRBD1 (5 bases). Per the germline V gene, CDR1 is KGHSH and CDR2 is LQKENI. CDR3 length: 16 residues. Trimming pared 0 bases from V and 6 bases from J, leaving 15 bases between. The DNA of the CDR3 is TGTGCCAGCTCACCACCGGGGGGAATGGAGCGTCAGCCCCAGCATTTT. It yields the protein CASSPPGGMERQPQHF.